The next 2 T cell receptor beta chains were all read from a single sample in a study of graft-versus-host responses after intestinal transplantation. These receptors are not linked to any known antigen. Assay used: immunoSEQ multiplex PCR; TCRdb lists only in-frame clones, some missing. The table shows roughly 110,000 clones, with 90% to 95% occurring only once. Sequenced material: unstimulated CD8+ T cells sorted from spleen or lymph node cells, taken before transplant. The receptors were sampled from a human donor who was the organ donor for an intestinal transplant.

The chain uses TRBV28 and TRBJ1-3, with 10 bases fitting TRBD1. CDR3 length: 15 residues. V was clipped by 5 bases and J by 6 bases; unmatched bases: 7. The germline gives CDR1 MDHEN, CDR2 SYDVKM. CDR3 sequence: CASSPGQGLENTIYF. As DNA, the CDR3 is TGTGCCAGCAGTCCGGGACAGGGGTTGGAAAACACCATATATTTT.

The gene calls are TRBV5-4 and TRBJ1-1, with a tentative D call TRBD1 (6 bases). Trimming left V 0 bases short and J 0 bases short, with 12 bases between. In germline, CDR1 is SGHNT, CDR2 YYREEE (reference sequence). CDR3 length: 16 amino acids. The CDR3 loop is CASSLARGGMNTEAFF. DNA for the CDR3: TGTGCCAGCAGCTTGGCCAGGGGCGGGATGAACACTGAAGCTTTCTTT.